Sequencing of this T cell receptor (beta chain) was carried out in a study of PD-1 blockade in classical Hodgkin lymphoma. Study observations and caveats: Only CD4+ TCR diversity, not CD8+, had risen significantly by C4D1.

V lost 4 bases, J lost 2 bases, and 5 bases stayed unmatched. The CDR3 is 15 amino acids. Germline V gene data show CDR1 as MNHNS and CDR2 as SASEGT. Patients all relapsed after autologous stem cell transplantation, and there was variation in brentuximab vedotin exposure. Complete response, partial response or progressive disease made up the best responses. TCRdb keeps only in-frame clones here, not all; method: immunoSEQ multiplex PCR. The data hold around 28,000 clones, with approximately 87% observed a single time. To note about this clone: Its antigen is as yet unknown.

This TCR was recovered from a human donor with classical Hodgkin lymphoma. This sequence joins TRBV6-1 and TRBJ2-7, with 10 nucleotides matching TRBD1. This sample comprised peripheral blood mononuclear cells (PBMCs), obtained before the second cycle of nivolumab. CDR3 amino acids: CASSARTGGTYEQYV. The CDR3 DNA follows: TGTGCCAGCAGTGCAAGGACAGGGGGTACCTACGAGCAGTACGTC.